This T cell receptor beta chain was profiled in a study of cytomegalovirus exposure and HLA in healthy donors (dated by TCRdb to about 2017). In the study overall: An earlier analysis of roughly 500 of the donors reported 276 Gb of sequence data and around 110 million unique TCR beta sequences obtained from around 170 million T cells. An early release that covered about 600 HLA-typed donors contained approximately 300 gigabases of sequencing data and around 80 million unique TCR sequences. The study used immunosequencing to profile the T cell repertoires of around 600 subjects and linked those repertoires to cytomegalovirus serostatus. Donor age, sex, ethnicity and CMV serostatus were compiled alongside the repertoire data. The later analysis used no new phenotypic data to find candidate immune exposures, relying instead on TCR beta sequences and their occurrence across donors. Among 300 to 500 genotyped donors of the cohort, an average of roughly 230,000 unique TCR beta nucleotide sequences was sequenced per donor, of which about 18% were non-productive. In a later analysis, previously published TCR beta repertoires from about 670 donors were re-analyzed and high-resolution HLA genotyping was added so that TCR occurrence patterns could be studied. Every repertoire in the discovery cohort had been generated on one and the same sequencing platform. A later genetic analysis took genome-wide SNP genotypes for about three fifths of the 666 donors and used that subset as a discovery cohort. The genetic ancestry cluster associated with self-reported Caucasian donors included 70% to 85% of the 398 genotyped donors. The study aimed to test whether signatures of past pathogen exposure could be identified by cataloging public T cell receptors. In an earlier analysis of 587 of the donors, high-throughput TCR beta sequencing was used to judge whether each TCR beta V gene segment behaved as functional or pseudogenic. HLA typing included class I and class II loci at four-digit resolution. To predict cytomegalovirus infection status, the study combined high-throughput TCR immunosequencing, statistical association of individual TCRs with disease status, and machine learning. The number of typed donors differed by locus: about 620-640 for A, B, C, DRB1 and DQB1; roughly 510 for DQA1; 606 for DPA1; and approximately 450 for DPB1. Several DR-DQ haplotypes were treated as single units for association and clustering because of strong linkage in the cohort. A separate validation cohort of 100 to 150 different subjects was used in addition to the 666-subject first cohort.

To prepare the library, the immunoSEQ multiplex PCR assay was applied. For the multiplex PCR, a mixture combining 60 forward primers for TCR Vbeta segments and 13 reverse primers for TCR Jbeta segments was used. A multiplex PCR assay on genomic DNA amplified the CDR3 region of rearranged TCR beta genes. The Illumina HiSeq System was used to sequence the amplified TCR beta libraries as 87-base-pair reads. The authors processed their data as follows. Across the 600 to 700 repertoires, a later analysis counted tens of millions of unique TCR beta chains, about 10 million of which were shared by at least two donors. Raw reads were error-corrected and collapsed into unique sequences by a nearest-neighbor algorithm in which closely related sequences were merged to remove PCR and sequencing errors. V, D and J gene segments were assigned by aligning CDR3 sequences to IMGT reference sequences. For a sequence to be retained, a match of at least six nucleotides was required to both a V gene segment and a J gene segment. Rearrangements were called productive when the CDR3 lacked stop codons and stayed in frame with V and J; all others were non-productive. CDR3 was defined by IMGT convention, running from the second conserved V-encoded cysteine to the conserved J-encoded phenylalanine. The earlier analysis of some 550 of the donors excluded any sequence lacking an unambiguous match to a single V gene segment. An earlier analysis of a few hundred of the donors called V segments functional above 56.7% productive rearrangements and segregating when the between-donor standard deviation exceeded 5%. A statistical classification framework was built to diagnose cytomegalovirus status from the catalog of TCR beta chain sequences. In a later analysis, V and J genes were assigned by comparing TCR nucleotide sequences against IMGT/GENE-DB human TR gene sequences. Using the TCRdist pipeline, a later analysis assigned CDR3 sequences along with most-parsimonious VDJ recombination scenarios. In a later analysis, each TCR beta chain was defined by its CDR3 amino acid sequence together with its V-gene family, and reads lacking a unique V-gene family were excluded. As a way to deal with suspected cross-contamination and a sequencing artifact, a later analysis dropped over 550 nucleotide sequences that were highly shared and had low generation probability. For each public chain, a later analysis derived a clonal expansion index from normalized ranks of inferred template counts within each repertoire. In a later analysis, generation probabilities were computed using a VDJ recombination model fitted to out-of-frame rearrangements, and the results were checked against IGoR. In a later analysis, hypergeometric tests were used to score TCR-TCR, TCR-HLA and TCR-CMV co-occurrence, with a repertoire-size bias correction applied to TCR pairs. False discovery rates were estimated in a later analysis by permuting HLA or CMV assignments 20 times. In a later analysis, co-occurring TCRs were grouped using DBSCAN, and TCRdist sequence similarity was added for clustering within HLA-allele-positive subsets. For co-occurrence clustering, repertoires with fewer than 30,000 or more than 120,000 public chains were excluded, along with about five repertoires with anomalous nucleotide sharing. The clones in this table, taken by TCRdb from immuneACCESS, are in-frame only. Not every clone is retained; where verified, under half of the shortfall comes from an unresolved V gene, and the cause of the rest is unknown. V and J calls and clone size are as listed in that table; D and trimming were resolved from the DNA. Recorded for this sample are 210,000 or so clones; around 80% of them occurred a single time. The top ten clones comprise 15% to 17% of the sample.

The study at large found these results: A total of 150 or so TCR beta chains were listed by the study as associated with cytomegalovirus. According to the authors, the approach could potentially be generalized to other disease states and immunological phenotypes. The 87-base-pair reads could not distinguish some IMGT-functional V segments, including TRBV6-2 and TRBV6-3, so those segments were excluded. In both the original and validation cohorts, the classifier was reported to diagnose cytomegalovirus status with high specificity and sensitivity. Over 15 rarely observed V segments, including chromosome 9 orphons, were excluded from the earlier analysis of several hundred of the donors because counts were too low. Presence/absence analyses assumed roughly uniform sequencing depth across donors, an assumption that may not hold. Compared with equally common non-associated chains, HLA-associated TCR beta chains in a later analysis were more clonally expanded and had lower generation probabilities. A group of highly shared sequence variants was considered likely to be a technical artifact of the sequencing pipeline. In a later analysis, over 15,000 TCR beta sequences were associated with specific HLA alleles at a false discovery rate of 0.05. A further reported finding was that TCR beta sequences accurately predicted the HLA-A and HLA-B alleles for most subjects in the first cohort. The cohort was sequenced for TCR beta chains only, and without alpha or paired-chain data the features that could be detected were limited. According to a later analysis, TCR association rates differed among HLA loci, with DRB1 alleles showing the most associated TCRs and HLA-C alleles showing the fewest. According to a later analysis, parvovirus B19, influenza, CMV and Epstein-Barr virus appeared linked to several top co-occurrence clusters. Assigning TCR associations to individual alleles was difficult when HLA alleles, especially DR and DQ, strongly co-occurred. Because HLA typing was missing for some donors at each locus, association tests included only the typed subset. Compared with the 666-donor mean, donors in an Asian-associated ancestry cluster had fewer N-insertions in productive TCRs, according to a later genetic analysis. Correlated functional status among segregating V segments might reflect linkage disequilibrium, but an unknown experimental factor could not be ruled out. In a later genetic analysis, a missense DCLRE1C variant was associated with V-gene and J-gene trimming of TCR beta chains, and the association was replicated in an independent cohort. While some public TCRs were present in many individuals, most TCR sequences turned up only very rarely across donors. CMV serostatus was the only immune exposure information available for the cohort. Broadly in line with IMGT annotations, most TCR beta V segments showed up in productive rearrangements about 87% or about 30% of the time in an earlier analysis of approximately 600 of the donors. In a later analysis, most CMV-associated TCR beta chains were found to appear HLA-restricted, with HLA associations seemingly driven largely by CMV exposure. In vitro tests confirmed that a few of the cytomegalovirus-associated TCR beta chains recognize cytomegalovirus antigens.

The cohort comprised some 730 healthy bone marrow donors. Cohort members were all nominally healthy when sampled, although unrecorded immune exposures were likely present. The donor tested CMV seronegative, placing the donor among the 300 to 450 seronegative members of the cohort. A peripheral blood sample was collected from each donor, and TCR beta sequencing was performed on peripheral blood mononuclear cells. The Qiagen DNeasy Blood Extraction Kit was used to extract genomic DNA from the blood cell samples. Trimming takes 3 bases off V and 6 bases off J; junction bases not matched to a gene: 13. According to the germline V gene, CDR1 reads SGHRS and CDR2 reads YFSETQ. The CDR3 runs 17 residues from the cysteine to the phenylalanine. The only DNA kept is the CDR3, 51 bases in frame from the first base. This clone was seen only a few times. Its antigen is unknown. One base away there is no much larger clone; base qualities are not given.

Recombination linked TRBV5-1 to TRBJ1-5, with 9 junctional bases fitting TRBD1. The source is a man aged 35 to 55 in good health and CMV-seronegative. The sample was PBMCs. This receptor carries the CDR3 CASSSEETGGFGQPQHF. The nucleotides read TGCGCCAGCAGCTCAGAAGAAACAGGGGGCTTCGGTCAGCCCCAGCATTTT.